The clone carrying this T cell receptor (beta chain) was found once. Its cognate antigen is unknown. The data stem from a study of identifying expanded T cells in peripheral blood. Points from the study as a whole: Across healthy donors, higher total template counts meant significantly greater approximately 2-week count variance.

The CDR3 covers 13 residues. Libraries were prepared by immunoSEQ multiplex PCR; TCRdb keeps only in-frame clonotypes and omits some of them. Of 55,000 to 60,000 clones in the sample, around 90% were seen once. The sequenced sample consisted of blood. J is TRBJ1-2 and V is TRBV1. TRBV1 is reported as a pseudogene. The TCR originated in a person aged 18-70 years in good health. The CDR3 sequence: CTSSRRGGAGYTF. The DNA for the CDR3 is TGCACCAGCAGCAGGAGGGGGGGCGCGGGCTACACCTTC.